This record concerns one T cell receptor beta chain sequence. Its target is unknown. This sample is part of a study of T cell responses to AZD1222 COVID-19 vaccine. Study results and limitations: Spike-wide vaccine-associated CD4 TCRs dominated at 160-218 and 743-854.

CDR1 is LGHNA and CDR2 is YSLEER in the germline V gene. V was trimmed by 0 bases and J by 6 bases, leaving 12 bases between them. The CDR3 is 14 residues long. Libraries were prepared by immunoSEQ multiplex PCR; TCRdb keeps only in-frame clonotypes and omits some of them. Of some 150,000 clones in the sample, 75% to 95% were seen once. The origin of this receptor is an adult in good health. Specimen: peripheral blood, collected on day 0 of AZD1222 vaccination. V is TRBV4-3 and J is TRBJ2-7; D perhaps matches TRBD1 (6 bases). The CDR3 DNA reads TGCGCCAGCAGCCAAGATCGGTACAGGGCCGAGCAGTACTTC. This codes for CASSQDRYRAEQYF.